The 29 T cell receptor beta chains below come from one sample, sequenced in a study of shared clonotypes between healthy human individuals. Here immunoSEQ multiplex PCR was the method, and the copy in TCRdb shows in-frame clones only, minus some. The sample includes approximately 2.4 million clones, nearly 97% of them seen just once. Sequencing was performed on naive CD4+ T cells sorted from blood. This sample's subset: CD45RA+ positively selected. These TCRs come from a man aged 18 to 30 in good health.

The rearrangement links TRBV2 to TRBJ2-2, with D unresolved. V shed 7 bases and J shed 2 bases, with 8 bases lying between them. The CDR3 spans 13 residues. Germline CDR1 reads SNHLY; CDR2 reads FYNNEI. The CDR3 nucleotides read TGTGCCAGCACCCCCAAAAACACCGGGGAGCTGTTTTTT. It codes for CASTPKNTGELFF.

DNA for the CDR3: TGTGCCCGAGAAAGGATTACGGGACAGGGTGCGGGCGAGCAGTACTTC. It encodes CARERITGQGAGEQYF. The V call is TRBV30, the J call TRBJ2-7, with TRBD1 identical over 9 bases. The CDR3 runs 16 residues. V dropped 8 bases and J dropped 6; count of bases not matched to a gene: 20. Germline CDR1 GTSNPN, CDR2 SVGIG (reference sequence). The whole variable domain, filled in from reference TRBV30 and TRBJ2-7, reads SQTIHQWPATLVQPVGSPLSLECTVEGTSNPNLYWYRQAAGRGLQLLFYSVGIGQISSEVPQNLSASRPQDRQFILSSKKLLLSDSGFYLCARERITGQGAGEQYFGPGTRLTVT.

V and J are TRBV13 and TRBJ2-7, with a possible D match to TRBD2 (7 bases). CDR1 and CDR2 from the germline V gene are PRHDT and FYEKMQ (reference sequence). V was clipped by 1 base and J by 0 bases, with 22 bases between them. This CDR3 has 19 amino acids. CDR3 nucleotide sequence: TGTGCCAGCAGCTTAGAGTCCCGATTCGGCGGGGGCCTCTCCTACGAGCAGTACTTC. Translated: CASSLESRFGGGLSYEQYF.

This rearrangement joins TRBV2 to TRBJ2-7; 10 bases agree with TRBD2. Germline lookup yields CDR1 SNHLY and CDR2 FYNNEI. The junction had 3 bases not matched to a gene; V was cut back by 6 bases and J by 1 base. CDR3 length: 14 residues. CDR3 region: CASRSGLASYEQYF. CDR3 nucleotide sequence: TGTGCCAGCAGGTCGGGACTAGCGTCCTACGAGCAGTACTTC.

This chain links TRBV4-1 with TRBJ2-3, with TRBD1 matching 10 bases. Trimming removed 4 bases from V and 4 bases from J; junction bases left unmatched: 5. CDR3 size: 15 residues. Per germline, CDR1 MGHRA and CDR2 YSYEKL. CDR3 bases: TGCGCCAGCAGCCCTGGGACAGGGGTAGCAGATACGCAGTATTTT. Amino acids: CASSPGTGVADTQYF.

This clone was seen once. The chain couples TRBV18 to TRBJ1-2, with D possibly matching TRBD1 (5 bases). With 2 bases removed from V and 5 bases from J, the gap between germline ends came to 15 bases. The germline CDR1 and CDR2 sequences are KGHSH and LQKENI. This CDR3 has 15 amino acids. CDR3 amino acids: CASSPEEGGVYGYTF. The DNA for the CDR3 is TGTGCCAGCTCACCAGAGGAGGGAGGGGTGTATGGCTACACCTTC.

The chain is built from TRBV5-4 and TRBJ1-4; D is unresolved. This CDR3 has 15 residues. V was shortened by 0 bases and J by 4 bases, with 10 bases between the two germline ends. Germline CDR1 SGHNT, CDR2 YYREEE (reference sequence). CDR3: CASSLDGGINEKLFF. In nucleotides, the CDR3 is TGTGCCAGCAGCTTGGATGGAGGAATTAATGAAAAACTGTTTTTT.

CDR3 sequence reads: CASSRASGGNYEQYF. The CDR3 DNA sequence: TGTGCCAGCAGCCGGGCTAGCGGGGGTAACTACGAGCAGTACTTC. J is TRBJ2-7 and V is TRBV6-5; TRBD2 agrees at 10 bases. The ends lost 6 bases at V and 3 bases at J; junction bases unmatched: 8. The CDR3 contains 15 residues. Germline V gives CDR1 MNHEY, CDR2 SVGAGI.

Here the CDR3 reads CASSEPGGLGNTEAFF. CDR3 nucleotides: TGTGCCAGCAGCGAACCAGGGGGCCTGGGGAACACTGAAGCTTTCTTT. This chain links TRBV25-1 with TRBJ1-1; 8 nucleotides agree with TRBD1. V shed 6 bases, J shed 1 base, and the junction held 10 bases outside the gene matches. The germline V gene encodes CDR1 MGHDK and CDR2 SYGVNS. The CDR3 totals 16 residues.

The chain uses TRBV11-2 and TRBJ2-7; 9 positions agree with TRBD2. V shed 0 bases, J shed 2 bases, and the junction held 2 bases outside the gene matches. The CDR3 totals 15 residues. Germline V CDR1 and CDR2: SGHAT, FQNNGV. The CDR3 nucleotides read TGTGCCAGCAGCTTAGAGGCGGGAGGGACCTACGAGCAGTACTTC. It codes for CASSLEAGGTYEQYF.

As concerns this clone: Other nucleotide sequences in the sample specify the same CDR3. The V and J genes are TRBV7-2 and TRBJ1-5, with D unclear. V lost 5 bases to trimming and J lost 2 bases, with 7 bases between them. In germline, CDR1 is SGHTA, CDR2 FQGNSA. The length of the CDR3 is 13 residues. DNA for the CDR3: TGTGCCAGCAGCCCCCAGGGCAATCAGCCCCAGCATTTT. It encodes CASSPQGNQPQHF.

The V gene is TRBV30, the J gene TRBJ1-6; weak D call: TRBD1 (6 bases). The germline V gene encodes CDR1 GTSNPN and CDR2 SVGIG (reference sequence). CDR3 size: 15 residues. The germline V and J ends were trimmed by 1 base and 5 bases, with 12 bases remaining between them. For the CDR3, the DNA is TGTGCCTGGAGTGCAATGGACAGAGATAATTCACCCCTCCACTTT. Protein product: CAWSAMDRDNSPLHF. Full variable domain (rest looked up from reference TRBV30 and TRBJ1-6): SQTIHQWPATLVQPVGSPLSLECTVEGTSNPNLYWYRQAAGRGLQLLFYSVGIGQISSEVPQNLSASRPQDRQFILSSKKLLLSDSGFYLCAWSAMDRDNSPLHFGNGTRLTVT.

Worth noting for this clone: The same CDR3 arises from other DNA sequences in this sample as well. The chain combines TRBV4-1 with TRBJ2-7, with 9 bases identical to TRBD2. V shed 3 bases, J shed 0 bases, and the junction held 6 bases outside the gene matches. This CDR3 spans 16 amino acids. Germline assignment: CDR1 MGHRA and CDR2 YSYEKL. The CDR3 DNA reads as TGCGCCAGCAGCCACCCGACTAGCGGAAGCTCCTACGAGCAGTACTTC. This gives the protein CASSHPTSGSSYEQYF.

The V call is TRBV5-1, the J call TRBJ2-1; D is undetermined. CDR1 SGHRS and CDR2 YFSETQ come from the germline V gene. V lost 4 bases and J 2 bases, leaving 16 bases between the germline ends. The CDR3 loop spans 16 amino acids. In DNA form, the CDR3 reads TGCGCCAGCAGCCTGCCTCAGCCCGGACCCTACAATGAGCAGTTCTTC. This gives the protein CASSLPQPGPYNEQFF.

Written as DNA, the CDR3 is TGTGCCAGCAGCCCGCGGGCAGCCTATGGCTACACCTTC. It specifies CASSPRAAYGYTF. The chain couples TRBV5-4 to TRBJ1-2; no firm D call. The V gene's germline CDR1 is SGHNT and CDR2 YYREEE (reference sequence). The CDR3 totals 13 residues. V was trimmed by 4 bases and J by 4 bases, leaving 11 bases between them.

DNA of the CDR3: TGTGCCAGCATTAACACGGGATTAACCTACGAGCAGTACTTC. Residues: CASINTGLTYEQYF. The rearrangement uses TRBV6-6 and TRBJ2-7; possible D gene TRBD2, 5 bases. The V gene lost 7 bases and the J gene lost 2 bases, with 15 bases spanning the gap. Germline CDR1 reads MNHNY; CDR2 reads SVGAGI (reference sequence). The CDR3 has 14 residues.

The J gene is TRBJ2-1, the V gene TRBV27; 8 bases are a match to TRBD1. The germline gives CDR1 MNHEY, CDR2 SMNVEV (reference sequence). The CDR3 is made up of 15 amino acids. The junction had 3 bases not matched to a gene; V was cut back by 5 bases and J by 0 bases. The CDR3 is CASSRDRISYNEQFF. The CDR3, as DNA: TGTGCCAGCAGTCGGGACAGGATCTCCTACAATGAGCAGTTCTTC.

The CDR3 DNA sequence: TGTGCCAGCAGCTTGAAGGGGCAGCGAGATCAGCCCCAGCATTTT. This sequence encodes CASSLKGQRDQPQHF. V usage is TRBV5-8 and J usage is TRBJ1-5; possibly TRBD1 for D (5 bases). The V gene lost 1 base and the J gene lost 5 bases, with 13 bases spanning the gap. Germline lookup yields CDR1 SGHTS and CDR2 YDEGEE. CDR3 length: 15 residues.

The V and J genes are TRBV6-5 and TRBJ2-7, with D unresolved. Deletions cut 7 bases from V and 1 base from J, with 8 bases between. This CDR3 is built from 12 residues. Germline assignment: CDR1 MNHEY and CDR2 SVGAGI. The CDR3 nucleotides read TGTGCCAGCACAGGCAGGTCCTACGAGCAGTACTTC. Protein sequence: CASTGRSYEQYF.

This clone was seen once. The chain carries TRBV6-5 and TRBJ1-4, with 8 bases aligning to TRBD1. Germline V lookup: CDR1 MNHEY, CDR2 SVGAGI. The V segment lost 11 bases and the J segment 8 bases; nucleotides outside the gene matches: 16. CDR3 size: 15 residues. CDR3 in DNA: TGTGCCTCTTATAGCCCCTCCCAGGGGGCAGAAAAACTGTTTTTT. Amino acid sequence: CASYSPSQGAEKLFF.

V and J are TRBV7-9 and TRBJ2-7, with TRBD1 identical over 9 bases. This CDR3 is built from 13 residues. V dropped 7 bases and J dropped 7; count of bases not matched to a gene: 8. The germline V gene has CDR1 SEHNR and CDR2 FQNEAQ (reference sequence). CDR3 sequence (DNA): TGTGCCAGCACGCAATCGGACAGGGGAGAGCAGTACTTC. It yields the protein CASTQSDRGEQYF.

CDR3 amino acids: CASREQSSNQPQHF. The CDR3 coding sequence is TGTGCCAGTAGAGAACAAAGCAGCAATCAGCCCCAGCATTTT. The chain joins TRBV19 to TRBJ1-5, with D unclear. Germline V CDR1 and CDR2: LNHDA, SQIVND (reference sequence). V was cut by 6 bases and J by 1 base, with 10 bases left in between. The CDR3 is 14 residues long.

A word on this clone: This CDR3 is also generated by other DNA sequences in the sample. This chain connects TRBV10-3 to TRBJ1-2; D is ambiguous. CDR3 size: 12 residues. Trimming took 6 bases from V and 1 from J, leaving 6 bases between them. From germline, CDR1 is ENHRY and CDR2 SYGVKD. This CDR3 reads CAISADNYGYTF. The CDR3 DNA reads TGTGCCATCAGCGCAGATAACTATGGCTACACCTTC.

This rearrangement joins TRBV23-1 to TRBJ2-7; TRBD1 agrees at 9 bases. TRBV23-1 is flagged as an ORF with uncertain function. Trimming at V came to 0 bases and at J to 9 bases, leaving 18 bases not matched to a gene. This CDR3 is 18 amino acids long. CDR3 protein: CASSQSKGAGQGPWGQYF. In DNA form, the CDR3 reads TGCGCCAGCAGTCAATCGAAAGGTGCGGGACAGGGTCCCTGGGGGCAGTACTTC.

This chain links TRBV5-1 with TRBJ2-7, with 12 bases aligning to TRBD2. J lost 3 bases, V lost 4 bases, and 8 bases had no gene match. The V gene's germline CDR1 is SGHRS and CDR2 YFSETQ. The length of the CDR3 is 16 residues. This CDR3 is CASSPTSGSSYYEQYF. The CDR3 region has the DNA TGCGCCAGCAGCCCGACTAGCGGGAGTTCATACTACGAGCAGTACTTC.

The chain couples TRBV4-2 to TRBJ2-7; TRBD1 might be the D (5 bases). The V and J ends lost 0 bases and 2 bases respectively, with 14 bases between them. Looked up from germline, CDR1 is LGHNA and CDR2 is YNFKEQ. CDR3 length: 16 amino acids. CDR3 sequence reads: CASSQEVWGSPYEQYF. Here the CDR3 DNA reads TGTGCCAGCAGCCAAGAGGTTTGGGGCAGCCCCTACGAGCAGTACTTC.

The chain uses TRBV2 and TRBJ2-7, with a tentative D call TRBD1 (5 bases). Germline CDR1 is SNHLY and CDR2 is FYNNEI. V was pared by 2 bases and J by 6 bases, with 17 bases between. The CDR3 spans 15 residues. The CDR3 nucleotides are TGTGCCAGCAGTGAAATGCAGGGCAGGATCTCCGAGCAGTACTTC. This translates into CASSEMQGRISEQYF.

The chain joins TRBV4-1 to TRBJ2-1; no clear D gene. The V and J ends lost 3 bases and 6 bases respectively, with 9 bases between them. The CDR3 loop spans 13 amino acids. Looked up from germline, CDR1 is MGHRA and CDR2 is YSYEKL. The CDR3: CASSHELLNEQFF. CDR3 DNA sequence: TGCGCCAGCAGCCATGAACTACTCAATGAGCAGTTCTTC.

The chain links TRBV5-1 to TRBJ1-1, with 12 bases fitting TRBD1. The germline gives CDR1 SGHRS, CDR2 YFSETQ. The CDR3 length is 16 residues. V shed 0 bases and J 6 bases; nucleotides not matched to a gene: 6. The DNA of the CDR3 is TGCGCCAGCAGCTTGGGCTCGGGACAGGGGGCCGCTGAAGCTTTCTTT. This gives the protein CASSLGSGQGAAEAFF.